This TCR beta chain was sequenced during a study of naive and memory T cell subsets. An equimolar mix of two oligonucleotides served as the beta constant-region primer for TRBC1 and TRBC2. Four rounds of PCR amplified the ligated cDNA using nested alpha and beta constant-region primers plus SP2. TCRdb itself ran the UMI-ligation and nested PCR reads through MiXCR, one entry per CDR3 protein. The table has 20,000 to 25,000 distinct CDR3 sequences, around 8.8% seen once; the top ten hold 22%. The CDR3 covers 14 residues. Unmatched junction bases numbered 3, after V lost 5 bases and J lost 3 bases. Relative to its sample, this clonotype is medium-sized (0.01 to 0.1%).

The V call is TRBV12-3 or TRBV12-4, the J call TRBJ1-5; 8 bases fit TRBD1. Sequencing was carried out using central memory CD8+ T cells from blood. The clonotype was recovered from a human donor in good health. CDR3 region: CASSPTGDNQPQHF. Written as DNA, the CDR3 is TGTGCCAGCAGTCCGACAGGGGACAATCAGCCCCAGCATTTT.